This T cell receptor (beta chain) was found in a study of T cells in Graves' hyperthyroidism and ophthalmopathy. CDR1 and CDR2 from the germline V gene are DFQATT and SNEGSKA (reference sequence). The CDR3 runs 11 residues. Trimming took 4 bases from V and 7 from J; bases not matched to a gene: 3. Hyperthyroidism had been newly diagnosed in patients aged 18 to 65, and its duration was under 2 months. This clonotype was detected a few times. RNA transcripts served as the template for amplifying TCR beta CDR3 regions. Primed by the HTBI set, a first-round RT-PCR was run on the TCR CDR3. One entry per CDR3 protein results from TCRdb running MiXCR on the multiplex PCR reads. Of hundreds of thousands of distinct CDR3 sequences in the sample, around 14% are singletons; the top ten hold 12% to 15%.

The receptor's source is a woman between 18 and 30 years old with Graves' hyperthyroidism. The chain is built from TRBV20-1 and TRBJ1-1; 7 nucleotides align to TRBD1. The specimen sequenced was blood. For the CDR3, the DNA is TGCAGTGCTATGGACAGGTTTGAAGCTTTCTTT. Translated: CSAMDRFEAFF.